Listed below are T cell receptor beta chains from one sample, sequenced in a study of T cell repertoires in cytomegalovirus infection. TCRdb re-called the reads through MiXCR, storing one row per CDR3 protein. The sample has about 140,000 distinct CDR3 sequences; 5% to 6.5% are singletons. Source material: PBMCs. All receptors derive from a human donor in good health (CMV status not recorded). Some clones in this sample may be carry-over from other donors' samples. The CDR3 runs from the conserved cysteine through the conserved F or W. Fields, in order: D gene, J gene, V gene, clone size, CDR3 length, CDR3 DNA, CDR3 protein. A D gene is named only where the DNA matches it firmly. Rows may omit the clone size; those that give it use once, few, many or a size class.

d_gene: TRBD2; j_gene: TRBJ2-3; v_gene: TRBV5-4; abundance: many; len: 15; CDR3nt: TGTGCCAGCAGCCTTGGACTAGCGGGCACAGATACGCAGTATTTT; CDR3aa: CASSLGLAGTDTQYF
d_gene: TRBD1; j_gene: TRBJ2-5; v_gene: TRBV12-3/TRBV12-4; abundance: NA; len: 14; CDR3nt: TGTGCCAGCACCTTCTCAGGGGGCGAAGAGACCCAGTACTTC; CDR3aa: CASTFSGGEETQYF
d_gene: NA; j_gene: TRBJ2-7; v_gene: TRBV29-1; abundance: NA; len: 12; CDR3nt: TGCTGCGCCCGGGACGGGACCTACGAGCAGTACTTC; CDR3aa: CCARDGTYEQYF
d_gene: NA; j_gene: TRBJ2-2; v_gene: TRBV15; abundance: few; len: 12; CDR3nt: TGTGCCACCAGCAGAGTTGTCGGGGAGCTGTTTTTT; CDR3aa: CATSRVVGELFF
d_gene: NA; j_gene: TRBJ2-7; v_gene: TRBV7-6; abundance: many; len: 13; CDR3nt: TGTGCCAGCAGCTTAGGGCAGGGCCCCGAGCAGTACTTC; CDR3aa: CASSLGQGPEQYF
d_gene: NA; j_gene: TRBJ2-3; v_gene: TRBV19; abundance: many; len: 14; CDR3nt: TGTGCCAGTAGTGCGGGACTGCACACAGATACGCAGTATTTT; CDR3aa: CASSAGLHTDTQYF
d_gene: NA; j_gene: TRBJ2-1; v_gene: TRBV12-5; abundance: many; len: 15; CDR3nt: TGTGCTAGTGGTTTCGGCTCAGGGGAGAGCAATGAGCAGTTCTTC; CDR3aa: CASGFGSGESNEQFF
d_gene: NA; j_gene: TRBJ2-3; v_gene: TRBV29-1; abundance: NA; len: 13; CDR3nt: TGCAGCGTTCGGGGTCGGAGCACAGATACGCAGTATTTT; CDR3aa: CSVRGRSTDTQYF
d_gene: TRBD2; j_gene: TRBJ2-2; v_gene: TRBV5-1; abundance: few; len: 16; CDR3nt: TGCGCCAGCAGCAACGGGGGGACTAGCCACACCGGGGAGCTGTTTTTT; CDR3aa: CASSNGGTSHTGELFF
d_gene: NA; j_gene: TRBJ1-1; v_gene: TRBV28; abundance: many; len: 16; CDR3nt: TGTGCCAGCAGTTTCCCACCCTCGGGCCGGGGGACTGAAGCTTTCTTT; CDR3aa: CASSFPPSGRGTEAFF
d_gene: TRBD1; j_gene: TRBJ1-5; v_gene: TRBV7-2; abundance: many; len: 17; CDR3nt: TGTGCCAGCAGCCCCACCCTCCGACAGGGAGGGTATCAGCCCCAGCATTTT; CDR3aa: CASSPTLRQGGYQPQHF
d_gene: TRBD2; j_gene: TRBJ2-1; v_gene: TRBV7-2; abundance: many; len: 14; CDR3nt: TGTGCCAGCAGCTTTAGCGGGGGGCCCAATGAGCAGTTCTTC; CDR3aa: CASSFSGGPNEQFF
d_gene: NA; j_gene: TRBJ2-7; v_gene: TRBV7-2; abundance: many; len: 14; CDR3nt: TGTGCCAGCAGCTCGACGGTGGGCGGCTACGAGCAGTACTTC; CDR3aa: CASSSTVGGYEQYF
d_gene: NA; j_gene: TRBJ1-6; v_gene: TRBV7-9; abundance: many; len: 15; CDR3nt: TGTGCCAGCAGCGCAACTAGCTCCTATAATTCACCCCTCCACTTT; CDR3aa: CASSATSSYNSPLHF
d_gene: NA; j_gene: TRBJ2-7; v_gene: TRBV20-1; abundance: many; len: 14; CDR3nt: TGCAGTGCTGCACCCGGACTATTTTCCTACGAGCAGTACTTC; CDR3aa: CSAAPGLFSYEQYF
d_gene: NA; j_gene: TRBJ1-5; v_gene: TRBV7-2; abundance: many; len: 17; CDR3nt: TGTGCCAGCAGCCTACGGGATCGACCTTATAGCAATCAGCCCCAGCATTTT; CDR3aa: CASSLRDRPYSNQPQHF
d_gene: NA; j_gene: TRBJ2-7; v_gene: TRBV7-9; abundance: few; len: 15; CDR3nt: TGTGCCAGCAGCCCGACAGTTCCGAGCTCCTACGAGCAGTACTTC; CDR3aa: CASSPTVPSSYEQYF
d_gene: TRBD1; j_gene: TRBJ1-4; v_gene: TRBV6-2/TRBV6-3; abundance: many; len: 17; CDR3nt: TGTGCCAGCAGTTACTCGTGGACAGGGGCTCGGAATGAAAAACTGTTTTTT; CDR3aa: CASSYSWTGARNEKLFF
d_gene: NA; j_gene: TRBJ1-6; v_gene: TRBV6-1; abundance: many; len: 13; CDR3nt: TGTGCCAGCAGACTAATGGAAGTCTCACCCCTCCACTTT; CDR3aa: CASRLMEVSPLHF
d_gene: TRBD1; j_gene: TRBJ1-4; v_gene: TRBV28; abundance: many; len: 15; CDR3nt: TGTGCCAGCAGTTTAATCAGGGGGGCTAATGAAAAACTGTTTTTT; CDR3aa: CASSLIRGANEKLFF
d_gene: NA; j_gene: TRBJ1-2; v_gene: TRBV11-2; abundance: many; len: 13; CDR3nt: TGTGCCAGCAGCTTACATAAAGCCTATGGCTACACCTTC; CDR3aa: CASSLHKAYGYTF
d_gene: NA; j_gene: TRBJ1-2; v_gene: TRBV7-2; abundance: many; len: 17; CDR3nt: TGTGCCAGCAGCCCCGGCCGTTTGGGGGCCCGGGACTATGGCTACACCTTC; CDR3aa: CASSPGRLGARDYGYTF
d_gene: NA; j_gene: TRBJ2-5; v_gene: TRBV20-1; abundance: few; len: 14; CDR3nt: TGCAGTGCCAACCCTCCCGGGGCAAAAGAGACCCAGTACTTC; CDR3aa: CSANPPGAKETQYF
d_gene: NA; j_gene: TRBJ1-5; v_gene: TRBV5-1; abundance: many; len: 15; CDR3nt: TGCGCCAGCAGCTTGGCGCCGGGGGTAGATCAGCCCCAGCATTTT; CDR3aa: CASSLAPGVDQPQHF
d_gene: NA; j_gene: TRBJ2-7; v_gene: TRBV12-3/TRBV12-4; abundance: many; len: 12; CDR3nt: TGTGCCAGCAGTCTCCGGGAATACGAGCAGTACTTC; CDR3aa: CASSLREYEQYF
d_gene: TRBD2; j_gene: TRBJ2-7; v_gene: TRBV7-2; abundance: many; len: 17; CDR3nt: TGTGCCAGCAGCTTAGAACTAGCGGGGGGGGTTACCTACGAGCAGTACTTC; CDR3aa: CASSLELAGGVTYEQYF
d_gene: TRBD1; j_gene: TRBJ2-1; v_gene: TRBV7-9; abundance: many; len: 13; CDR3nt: TGTGCCAGCAGACAAATGGGACAGACCTCGGGATACTTC; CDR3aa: CASRQMGQTSGYF
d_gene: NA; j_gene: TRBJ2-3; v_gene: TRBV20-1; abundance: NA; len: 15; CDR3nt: TGCAGTGGCAGCTTACCCCCGGCTAGCACAGATACGCAGTATTTT; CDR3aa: CSGSLPPASTDTQYF
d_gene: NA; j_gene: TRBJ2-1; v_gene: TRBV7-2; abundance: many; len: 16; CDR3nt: TGTGCCAGCAGCCCATGGTTGGGGGGGGCGGGGAATGAGCAGTTCTTC; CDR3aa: CASSPWLGGAGNEQFF
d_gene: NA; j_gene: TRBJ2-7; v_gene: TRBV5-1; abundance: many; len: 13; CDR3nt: TGCGCCAGCAGTCAGGGGCCCTCCTACGAGCAGTACTTC; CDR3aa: CASSQGPSYEQYF
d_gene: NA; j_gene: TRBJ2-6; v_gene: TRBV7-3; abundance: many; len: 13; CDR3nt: TGTGCCAGCAGCTTAACTGGGGCCAACGTCCTGACTTTC; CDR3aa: CASSLTGANVLTF
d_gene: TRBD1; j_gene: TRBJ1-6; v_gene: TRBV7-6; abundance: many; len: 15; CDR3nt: TGTGCCAGCAGCATCGGGACAGGCGATAATTCACCCCTCCACTTT; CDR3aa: CASSIGTGDNSPLHF
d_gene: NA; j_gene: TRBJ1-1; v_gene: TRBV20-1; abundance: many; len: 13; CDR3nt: TGCAGTGCCAACCTGGGGATGGACACTGAAGCTTTCTTT; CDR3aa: CSANLGMDTEAFF
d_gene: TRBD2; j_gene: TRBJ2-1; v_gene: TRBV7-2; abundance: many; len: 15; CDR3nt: TGTGCCAGCAGCGAGCGGGGGGGGATTTACAATGAGCAGTTCTTC; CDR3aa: CASSERGGIYNEQFF
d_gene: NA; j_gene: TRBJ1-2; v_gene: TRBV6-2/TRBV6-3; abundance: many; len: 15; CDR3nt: TGTGCCAGCAGTTATTCTACCCGGACCTTGTATGGCTACACCTTC; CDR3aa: CASSYSTRTLYGYTF